This T cell receptor (beta chain) is from a study of blood T cell repertoires in COVID-19. At the level of the study: Sites in the United States, Italy and Spain provided acute and convalescent COVID-19 samples.

Here immunoSEQ multiplex PCR was the method, and the copy in TCRdb shows in-frame clones only, minus some. The table lists about 95,000 clones, around 86% of them singletons. The CDR3 has 15 residues. Germline V gene lookup returns CDR1 SGHRS and CDR2 YFSETQ. The V and J ends lost 0 bases and 5 bases respectively, with 15 bases between them. This chain connects TRBV5-1 to TRBJ2-7, with a weak D call TRBD2 (7 bases). Input material: peripheral blood. This receptor was taken from a man in his sixties with COVID-19, enrolled during active disease. CDR3 protein: CASSLVGRGANEQYF. As DNA, the CDR3 is TGCGCCAGCAGCTTGGTTGGTCGGGGGGCCAACGAGCAGTACTTC.